This is a list of T cell receptor beta chains from one sample in a study of CD8 T cells in ankylosing spondylitis. TCRdb called the 5' RACE reads again in MiXCR, with one record for every CDR3 protein. The sample yields around 250,000 distinct CDR3 sequences, about 10% seen once. Sequencing used blood, either unsorted or a sorted T cell fraction (not recorded which). The receptors shown here come from a male donor with ankylosing spondylitis or in good health (not recorded which). The CDR3 runs from the conserved cysteine through the conserved F or W. The D gene is left open where the match is weak. A clone size is listed for some rows: how often the clone was seen (once, few, many), or a class if it is expanded.

>TRBV7-2|TRBD2|TRBJ2-1|.
CASSLVAGQGNEQFF
TGTGCCAGCAGCTTAGTAGCGGGGCAAGGAAATGAGCAGTTCTTC
>TRBV20-1|TRBD2|TRBJ2-1|many
CSARWLAGVEQFF
TGCAGTGCTAGATGGCTAGCGGGAGTGGAACAGTTCTTC
>TRBV28|TRBD1|TRBJ2-5|.
CASRPDRGDKWETQYF
TGTGCCAGCAGACCAGACAGGGGGGATAAGTGGGAGACCCAGTACTTC
>TRBV20-1|TRBD2|TRBJ2-1|few
CCARVPTSGDNEQFF
TGCTGTGCTAGGGTTCCTACTAGCGGAGACAATGAGCAGTTCTTC
>TRBV28|TRBD1|TRBJ1-5|.
CASSDRGRGNQPQHF
TGTGCCAGCAGTGACAGGGGCCGGGGCAATCAGCCCCAGCATTTT
>TRBV29-1|.|TRBJ2-5|many
CSVSKARETQYF
TGCAGCGTTAGTAAAGCTCGCGAGACCCAGTACTTC
>TRBV12-3/TRBV12-4|.|TRBJ1-1|many
CASSFSTAQSTEAFF
TGTGCCAGCAGTTTCTCGACGGCCCAAAGTACTGAAGCTTTCTTT
>TRBV5-1|TRBD1|TRBJ2-7|few
CASTRGRGQSEQYF
TGCGCCAGCACCAGGGGCAGGGGGCAGTCCGAGCAGTACTTC
>TRBV7-8|TRBD2|TRBJ2-1|.
CASSVTSGDPSLGEQFF
TGTGCCAGCAGCGTGACTAGCGGGGACCCTTCATTGGGTGAGCAGTTCTTC
>TRBV2|.|TRBJ1-4|.
CASSPEFNEKLFF
TGTGCCAGCAGCCCCGAGTTTAATGAAAAACTGTTTTTT
>TRBV14|.|TRBJ2-2|few
CASIRSGTGELFF
TGTGCCAGCATTAGAAGTGGGACCGGGGAGCTGTTTTTT
>TRBV6-1|.|TRBJ2-1|.
CASSPRVDNEQFF
TGTGCCAGCAGCCCCAGGGTCGACAATGAGCAGTTCTTC
>TRBV4-1|.|TRBJ1-5|.
CASSPGPVTSNQPQHF
TGCGCCAGCAGCCCAGGCCCAGTGACAAGCAATCAGCCCCAGCATTTT
>TRBV5-1|.|TRBJ2-7|many
CASSSARGAIYEQYF
TGCGCCAGCAGCTCCGCTCGGGGGGCGATCTACGAGCAGTACTTC
>TRBV20-1|.|TRBJ1-6|many
CSAISAGHSPLHF
TGCAGTGCTATTTCGGCAGGGCATTCACCCCTCCACTTT
>TRBV7-9|.|TRBJ2-5|many
CASSLGDAQETQYF
TGTGCCAGCAGCTTAGGCGACGCCCAAGAGACCCAGTACTTC
>TRBV9|.|TRBJ2-2|.
CASSVARANGELFF
TGTGCCAGCAGCGTAGCCAGGGCGAACGGGGAGCTGTTTTTT
>TRBV7-9|TRBD1|TRBJ1-4|few
CASSLGPMGTDNEKLFF
TGTGCCAGCAGCTTAGGGCCGATGGGGACAGATAATGAAAAACTGTTTTTT
>TRBV10-2|.|TRBJ2-7|.
CASSESNQGGPYEQYF
TGCGCCAGCAGTGAGTCTAATCAGGGGGGGCCCTACGAGCAGTACTTC
>TRBV7-9|.|TRBJ2-5|.
CASSFNTEETQYF
TGTGCCAGCAGCTTTAACACGGAGGAGACCCAGTACTTC
>TRBV5-1|.|TRBJ1-4|many
CASSLGGGDEKLFF
TGCGCCAGCAGCTTAGGCGGAGGGGATGAAAAACTGTTTTTT
>TRBV10-3|.|TRBJ2-5|many
CAISTYGADQETQYF
TGTGCCATCAGTACCTATGGGGCAGACCAAGAGACCCAGTACTTC
>TRBV7-8|.|TRBJ1-3|many
CASSSTRVFSGNTIYF
TGTGCCAGCAGCTCAACCAGGGTTTTCTCTGGAAACACCATATATTTT
>TRBV10-3|TRBD2|TRBJ2-7|many
CAINEREDYEQYF
TGTGCCATCAATGAGCGGGAGGACTACGAGCAGTACTTC
>TRBV7-6|.|TRBJ2-1|many
CAGTSTGENEQFF
TGTGCCGGGACCTCTACAGGCGAAAATGAGCAGTTCTTC
>TRBV12-5|TRBD1|TRBJ1-6|.
CASGWGQHNSPLHF
TGTGCTAGTGGTTGGGGACAGCATAATTCACCCCTCCACTTT
>TRBV7-2|.|TRBJ1-6|many
CASSSTAIGSPLHF
TGTGCCAGCAGCTCCACGGCAATAGGGTCACCCCTCCACTTT
>TRBV7-8|.|TRBJ1-5|few
CASSLAFWGRLSNQPQHF
TGTGCCAGCAGCTTAGCCTTTTGGGGGCGATTGAGCAATCAGCCCCAGCATTTT
>TRBV2|.|TRBJ1-6|many
CASSRDLENSPLHF
TGTGCCAGCAGCCGGGATCTCGAGAATTCACCCCTCCACTTT
>TRBV6-2/TRBV6-3|.|TRBJ2-5|many
CASSSQDPRETQYF
TGTGCCAGCAGTTCCCAAGACCCGAGAGAGACCCAGTACTTC